This T cell receptor (beta chain) was found in a study of cytomegalovirus exposure and HLA in healthy donors. Study results and caveats: The classifier reportedly diagnosed cytomegalovirus status with high specificity and sensitivity. Investigators reported about 160 TCR beta chains as tied to cytomegalovirus.

This CDR3 region has 12 residues. V shed 5 bases and J 8 bases; nucleotides not matched to a gene: 5. In germline, CDR1 is SNHLY, CDR2 FYNNEI. Details on this clone: The target antigen is unknown.

Profiled with immunoSEQ multiplex PCR; TCRdb holds only in-frame clones, not every one. The table shows roughly 58,000 clones, with approximately 92% occurring only once. Source material: PBMCs. The V gene is TRBV2, the J gene TRBJ1-2; 7 bases match TRBD1. The receptor comes from a man younger than 30 in good health and CMV-seronegative. CDR3 loop: CASSRQGRGYTF. For the CDR3, the DNA is TGTGCCAGCAGTAGACAGGGTCGAGGCTACACCTTC.